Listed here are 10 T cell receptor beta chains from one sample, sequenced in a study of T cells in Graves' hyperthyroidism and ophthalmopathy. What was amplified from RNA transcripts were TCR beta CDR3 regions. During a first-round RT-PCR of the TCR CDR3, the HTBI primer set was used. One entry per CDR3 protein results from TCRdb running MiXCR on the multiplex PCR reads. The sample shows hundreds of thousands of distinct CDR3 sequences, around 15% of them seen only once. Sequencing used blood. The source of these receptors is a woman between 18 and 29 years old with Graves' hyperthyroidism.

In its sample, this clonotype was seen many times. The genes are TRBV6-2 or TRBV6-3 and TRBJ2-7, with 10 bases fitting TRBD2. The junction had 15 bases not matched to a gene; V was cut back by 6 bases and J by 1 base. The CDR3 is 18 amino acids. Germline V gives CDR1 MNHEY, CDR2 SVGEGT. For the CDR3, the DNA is TGTGCCAGCAGGCCTGGGGCTAGCGGGAGTAGTAGGTCCTACGAGCAGTACTTC. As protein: CASRPGASGSSRSYEQYF.

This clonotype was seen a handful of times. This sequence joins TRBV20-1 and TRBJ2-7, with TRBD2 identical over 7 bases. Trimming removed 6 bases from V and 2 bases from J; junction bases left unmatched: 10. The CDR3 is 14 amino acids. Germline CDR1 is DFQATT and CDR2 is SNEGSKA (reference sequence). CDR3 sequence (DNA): TGCAGTGCCCCCGGCGGGAGAACCCCCTACGAGCAGTACTTC. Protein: CSAPGGRTPYEQYF.

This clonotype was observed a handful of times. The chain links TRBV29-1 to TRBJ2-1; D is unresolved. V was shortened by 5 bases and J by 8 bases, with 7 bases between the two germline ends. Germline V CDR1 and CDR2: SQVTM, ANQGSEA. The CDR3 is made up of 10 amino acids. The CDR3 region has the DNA TGCAGCGTTAGGGATTATGAGCAGTTCTTC. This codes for CSVRDYEQFF.

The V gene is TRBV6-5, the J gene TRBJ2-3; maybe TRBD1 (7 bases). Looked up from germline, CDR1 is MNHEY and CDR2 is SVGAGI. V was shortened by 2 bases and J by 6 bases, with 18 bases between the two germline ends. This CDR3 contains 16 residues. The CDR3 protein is CASSYVWGDRSDTQYF. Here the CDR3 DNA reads TGTGCCAGCAGTTACGTCTGGGGGGACAGATCGGATACGCAGTATTTT.

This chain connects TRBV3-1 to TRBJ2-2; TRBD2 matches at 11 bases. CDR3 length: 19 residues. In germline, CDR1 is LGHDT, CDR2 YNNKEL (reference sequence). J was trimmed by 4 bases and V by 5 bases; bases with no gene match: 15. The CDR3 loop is CASSSPVAGGPGGTGELFF. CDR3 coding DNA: TGTGCCAGCAGCTCCCCAGTAGCGGGAGGGCCGGGAGGCACCGGGGAGCTGTTTTTT.

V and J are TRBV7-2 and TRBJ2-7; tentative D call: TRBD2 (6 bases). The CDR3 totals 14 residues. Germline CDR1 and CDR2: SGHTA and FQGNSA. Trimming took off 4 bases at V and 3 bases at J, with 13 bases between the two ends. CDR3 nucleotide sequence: TGTGCCAGCAGCTCCCGGGACTTTTACTACGAGCAGTACTTC. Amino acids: CASSSRDFYYEQYF.

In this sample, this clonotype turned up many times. CDR3 region: CASSQHRDGPTGELFF. For the CDR3, the DNA is TGCGCCAGCAGCCAACACCGGGACGGGCCGACCGGGGAGCTGTTTTTT. The V gene is TRBV4-1, the J gene TRBJ2-2; D may be TRBD1 or TRBD2 (5 bases each). Per germline, CDR1 MGHRA and CDR2 YSYEKL. The germline V and J ends were trimmed by 2 bases and 5 bases, with 15 bases remaining between them. The CDR3 loop spans 16 amino acids.

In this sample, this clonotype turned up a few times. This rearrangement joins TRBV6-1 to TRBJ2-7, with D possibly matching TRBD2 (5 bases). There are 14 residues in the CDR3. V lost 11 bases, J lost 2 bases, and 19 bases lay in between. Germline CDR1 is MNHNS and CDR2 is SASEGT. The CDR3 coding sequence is TGTGCCTCCGTGGGTGGGAGACCTCCCTACGAGCAGTACTTC. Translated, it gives CASVGGRPPYEQYF.

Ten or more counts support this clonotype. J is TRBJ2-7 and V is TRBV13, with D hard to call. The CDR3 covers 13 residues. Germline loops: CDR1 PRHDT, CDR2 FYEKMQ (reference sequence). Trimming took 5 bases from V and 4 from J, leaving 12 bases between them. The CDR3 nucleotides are TGTGCCAGCAGCGTCTTCCAACGATACGAGCAGTACTTC. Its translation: CASSVFQRYEQYF.

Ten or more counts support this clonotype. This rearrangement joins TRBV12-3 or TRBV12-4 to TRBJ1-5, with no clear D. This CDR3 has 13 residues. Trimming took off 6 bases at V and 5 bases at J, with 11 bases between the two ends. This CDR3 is CASSPSFDQPQHF. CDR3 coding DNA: TGTGCCAGCAGCCCTTCGTTCGATCAGCCCCAGCATTTT.